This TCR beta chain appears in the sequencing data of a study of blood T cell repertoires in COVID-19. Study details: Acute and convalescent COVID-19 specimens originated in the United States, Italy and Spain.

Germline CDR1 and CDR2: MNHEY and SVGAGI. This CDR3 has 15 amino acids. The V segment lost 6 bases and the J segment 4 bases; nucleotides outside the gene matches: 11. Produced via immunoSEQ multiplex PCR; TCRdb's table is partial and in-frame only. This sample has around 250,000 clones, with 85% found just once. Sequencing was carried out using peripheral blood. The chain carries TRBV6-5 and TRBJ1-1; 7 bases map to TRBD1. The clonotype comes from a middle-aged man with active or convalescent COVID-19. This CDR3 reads CASRSRQGVTTEAFF. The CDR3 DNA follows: TGTGCCAGCAGGAGTAGGCAGGGGGTGACCACTGAAGCTTTCTTT.